This TCR beta chain stems from a study of blood T cell repertoires in COVID-19. Turning to the study itself: Collection of acute and convalescent COVID-19 samples took place in the United States, Italy and Spain. PBMCs, B-cell-depleted T cells, or T cells provided the cDNA or gDNA that made up the material.

Original analysis: Scientists estimated how many nucleated cells there were by amplifying reference gene primers. This table comes from immunoSEQ multiplex PCR, and its TCRdb copy is limited to in-frame clones, with some not included. V and J calls and clone size are those listed in that table; D and trimming were worked out from the DNA. The table records more than 150,000 clones, around nine tenths of them present only once. A Seattle source enrolled patients during active infection and followed them longitudinally. V shed 3 bases and J shed 8 bases, with 13 bases lying between them. This CDR3 spans 14 amino acids. Germline CDR1 KGHDR, CDR2 SFDVKD.

This receptor was identified in a woman between 65 and 79 years old with COVID-19, enrolled during active disease. The sample consisted of peripheral blood. J is TRBJ1-5 and V is TRBV24-1, with D possibly TRBD1 on 5 matching bases. CDR3 nucleotide sequence: TGTGCCACCAGTGATGCGGGGGGGGGAAAGCCCCAGCATTTT. Translating gives CATSDAGGGKPQHF.